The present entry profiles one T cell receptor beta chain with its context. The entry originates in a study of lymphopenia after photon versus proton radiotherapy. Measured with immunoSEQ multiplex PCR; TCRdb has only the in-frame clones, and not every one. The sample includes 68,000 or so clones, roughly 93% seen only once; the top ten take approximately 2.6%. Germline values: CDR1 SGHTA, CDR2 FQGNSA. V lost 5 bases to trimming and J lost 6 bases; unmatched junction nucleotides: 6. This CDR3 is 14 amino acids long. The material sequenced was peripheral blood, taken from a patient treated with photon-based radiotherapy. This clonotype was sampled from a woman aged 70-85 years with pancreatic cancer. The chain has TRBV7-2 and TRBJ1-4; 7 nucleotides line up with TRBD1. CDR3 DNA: TGTGCCAGCAGCCTAGGGACAGTTGATGAAAAACTGTTTTTT. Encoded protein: CASSLGTVDEKLFF.